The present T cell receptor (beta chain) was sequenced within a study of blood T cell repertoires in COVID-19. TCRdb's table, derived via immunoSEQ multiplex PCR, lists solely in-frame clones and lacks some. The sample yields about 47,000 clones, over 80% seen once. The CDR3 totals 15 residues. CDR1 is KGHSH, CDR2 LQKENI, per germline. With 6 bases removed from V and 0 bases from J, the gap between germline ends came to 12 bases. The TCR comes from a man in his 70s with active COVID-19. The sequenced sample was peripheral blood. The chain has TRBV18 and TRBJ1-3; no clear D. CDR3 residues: CASSPGVFSGNTIYF. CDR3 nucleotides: TGTGCCAGCTCGCCGGGAGTCTTCTCTGGAAACACCATATATTTT.